This TCR beta chain was captured in a study of neurological immune-mediated disorders. This clonotype was detected ten times or more. CDR1 MGHDK and CDR2 SYGVNS come from the germline V gene. This CDR3 has 16 residues. V was trimmed by 0 bases and J by 7 bases, leaving 18 bases between them. TCRdb reprocessed the 5' RACE reads via MiXCR and lists one record per CDR3 protein. The sample shows under 90,000 distinct CDR3 sequences, approximately 3.5% of them seen only once. What was sequenced was PBMCs. This clonotype originated in a woman aged 50 to 65 with multiple sclerosis. The V call is TRBV25-1, the J call TRBJ1-2; D is perhaps TRBD1 (6 bases). The chain's CDR3 is CASSEYTGGGPGGYTF. CDR3 DNA: TGTGCCAGCAGTGAATATACGGGGGGGGGCCCTGGTGGCTACACCTTC.